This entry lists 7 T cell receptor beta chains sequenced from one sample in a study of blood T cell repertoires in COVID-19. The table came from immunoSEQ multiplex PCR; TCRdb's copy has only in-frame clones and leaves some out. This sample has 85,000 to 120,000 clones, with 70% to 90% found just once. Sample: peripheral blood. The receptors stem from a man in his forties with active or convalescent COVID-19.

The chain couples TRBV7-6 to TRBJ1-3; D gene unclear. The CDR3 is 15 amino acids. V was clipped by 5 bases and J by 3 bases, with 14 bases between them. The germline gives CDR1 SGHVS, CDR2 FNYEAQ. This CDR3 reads CASSHPRVGGNTIYF. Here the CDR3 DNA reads TGTGCCAGCAGCCATCCCCGGGTGGGTGGAAACACCATATATTTT.

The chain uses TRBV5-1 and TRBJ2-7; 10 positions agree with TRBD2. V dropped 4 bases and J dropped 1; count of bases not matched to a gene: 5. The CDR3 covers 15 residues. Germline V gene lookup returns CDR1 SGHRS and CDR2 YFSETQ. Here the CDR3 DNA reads TGCGCCAGCAGCGCCAATAGCGGGGGGTCCTACGAGCAGTACTTC. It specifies CASSANSGGSYEQYF.

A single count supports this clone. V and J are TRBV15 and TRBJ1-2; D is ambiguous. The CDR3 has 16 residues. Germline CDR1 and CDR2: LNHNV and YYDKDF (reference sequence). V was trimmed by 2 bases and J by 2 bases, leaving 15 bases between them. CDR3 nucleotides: TGTGCCACCAGCAGAATTTCGCTGGGAGCAAACTATGGCTACACCTTC. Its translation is CATSRISLGANYGYTF.

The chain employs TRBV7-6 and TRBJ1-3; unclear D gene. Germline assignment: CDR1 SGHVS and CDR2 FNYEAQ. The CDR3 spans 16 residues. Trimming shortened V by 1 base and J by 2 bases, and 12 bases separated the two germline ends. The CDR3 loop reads CASSLGATAPGNTIYF. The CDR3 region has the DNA TGTGCCAGCAGCTTAGGGGCCACAGCTCCTGGAAACACCATATATTTT.

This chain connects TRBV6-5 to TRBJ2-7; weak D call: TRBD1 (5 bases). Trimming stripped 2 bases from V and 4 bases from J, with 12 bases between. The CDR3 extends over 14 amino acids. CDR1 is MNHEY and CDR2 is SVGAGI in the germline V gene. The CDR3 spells CASSYQGRPYEQYF. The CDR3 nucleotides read TGTGCCAGCAGTTACCAGGGTAGGCCGTACGAGCAGTACTTC.

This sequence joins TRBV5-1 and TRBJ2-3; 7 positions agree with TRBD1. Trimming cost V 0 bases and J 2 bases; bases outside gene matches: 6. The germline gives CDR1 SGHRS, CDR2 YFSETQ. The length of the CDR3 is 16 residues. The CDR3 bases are TGCGCCAGCAGCTTGGGAAGGGACAGAGACACAGATACGCAGTATTTT. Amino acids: CASSLGRDRDTDTQYF.

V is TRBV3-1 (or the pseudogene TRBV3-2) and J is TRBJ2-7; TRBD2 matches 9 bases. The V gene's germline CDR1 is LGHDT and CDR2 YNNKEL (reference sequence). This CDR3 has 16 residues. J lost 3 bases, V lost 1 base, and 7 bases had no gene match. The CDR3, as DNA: TGTGCCAGCAGCCAAGGGCCTAGCGGGGTGGGCTACGAGCAGTACTTC. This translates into CASSQGPSGVGYEQYF.